The T cell receptor (beta chain) described here comes from a study of T cell repertoires in cytomegalovirus infection. TCRdb re-derived calls from the reads in MiXCR, one entry per CDR3 protein. The table shows some 68,000 distinct CDR3 sequences, with 22% occurring only once. The germline CDR1 and CDR2 sequences are SGHVS and FQNEAQ. V was pared by 1 base and J by 1 base, with 10 bases between. This CDR3 has 15 residues. Many counts were recorded for this clonotype. Antigen: not known. The chain recombines TRBV7-8 with TRBJ1-1; TRBD1 might be the D (5 bases). The material sequenced was PBMCs, sequenced either directly or after in vitro stimulation (not recorded which). This sequence originates from a human donor in good health (CMV status not recorded). Some clones in this sample may be carry-over from other donors' samples. The CDR3 here is CASSLEWRGNTEAFF. CDR3 nucleotide sequence: TGTGCCAGCAGCTTAGAGTGGAGGGGGAACACTGAAGCTTTCTTT.